This record looks at one T cell receptor beta chain sequence and its context. This sample was included in a study of STAT5B mutations in CD4+ large granular lymphocyte leukemia. Some clones are missing from TCRdb's copy, which holds only in-frame ones; the method was immunoSEQ multiplex PCR. The table lists about 30,000 clones, roughly 80% of them singletons. The sample consisted of CD4+ T cells from blood buffy coats. The TCR sequence derives from a human donor in good health.

In DNA, the CDR3 is TGTGCCAGCAGCTTGACAAATTCTCCGGGGTCGGATGAGCAGTTCTTC. Its translation: CASSLTNSPGSDEQFF. V usage is TRBV7-2 and J usage is TRBJ2-1, with D perhaps TRBD2 (5 bases). Germline CDR1 SGHTA, CDR2 FQGNSA. The V end was cut by 3 bases, the J end by 8 bases, with 20 bases between. This CDR3 is 16 amino acids long.